This section outlines one TCR beta chain sequence together with its context. Its antigen remains unknown. Method: immunoSEQ multiplex PCR; TCRdb's copy keeps in-frame clones and lacks some. The sample has roughly 13,000 clones; less than 80% are singletons. Magnetic beads with positive selection isolated CD4+ and CD8+ fractions, whose purity was verified by flow cytometry. This sample was taken from a study of somatic mutations in cytotoxic T cells in rheumatoid arthritis. General study results and limits: The slight TRBV07 underrepresentation in rheumatoid arthritis patients was not adjusted for multiple comparisons. The study found CD8+ clonality increased with age in rheumatoid arthritis patients, not healthy controls. Clonality of CD8+ T cells, which was compared between rheumatoid arthritis patients and age-matched healthy controls, did not differ significantly.

The V gene's germline CDR1 is SGHVS and CDR2 FQNEAQ. V lost 2 bases and J 7 bases, leaving 11 bases between the germline ends. The CDR3 totals 14 residues. The rearrangement links TRBV7-8 to TRBJ1-4; D possibly corresponds to TRBD1 (5 bases). The receptor was isolated from an adult with rheumatoid arthritis. Sequenced sample: CD8+ T cells sorted from blood. The CDR3 sequence: CASSLIQGAEKLFF. DNA of the CDR3: TGTGCCAGCAGCTTAATCCAGGGTGCTGAAAAACTGTTTTTT.